The 13 T cell receptor beta chains below all came from one sample that was sequenced in a study of Ad26.COV2.S vaccination and SARS-CoV-2 variants. As to treatment: around 19 received Ad26.COV2.S at low or high dose, single or two shots; roughly 5 received placebo; per-sample allocation not given. Vaccine and placebo recipients were sampled on day 63 after the first injection. Clones were sequenced by immunoSEQ multiplex PCR, and TCRdb holds only the in-frame ones, with some missing. The sample shows roughly 510,000 clones, roughly 85% of them seen only once. The sample here was peripheral blood, taken in a trial of Ad26.COV2.S vaccine versus placebo. These receptors were taken from a person between 18 and 59 years old who received the Ad26.COV2.S COVID-19 vaccine or a placebo.

V and J are TRBV5-1 and TRBJ2-7, with 7 bases matching TRBD2. V dropped 0 bases and J dropped 1; count of bases not matched to a gene: 4. This CDR3 contains 15 residues. Germline CDR1 SGHRS, CDR2 YFSETQ. The CDR3 bases are TGCGCCAGCAGCTTGGGTTCCGGGAGGTCCTACGAGCAGTACTTC. Translated, it gives CASSLGSGRSYEQYF.

V is TRBV6-5 and J is TRBJ2-1; 8 bases agree with TRBD2. The CDR3 has 15 amino acids. The V gene's germline CDR1 is MNHEY and CDR2 SVGAGI. Losses at the gene ends were 6 bases for V and 10 bases for J; bases not matched to a gene: 14. The chain's CDR3 is CASRPSGTRSEEQFF. CDR3 in DNA: TGTGCCAGCAGACCCTCCGGGACTAGGTCAGAGGAGCAGTTCTTC.

The chain links TRBV30 to TRBJ2-3; 7 nucleotides agree with TRBD2. Trimming took 5 bases from V and 4 from J; bases not matched to a gene: 12. Germline lookup yields CDR1 GTSNPN and CDR2 SVGIG (reference sequence). The CDR3 totals 15 residues. CDR3 sequence (DNA): TGTGCCTGGGGGTCCGGACTAGAGGGTTCAGATACGCAGTATTTT. Encoded protein: CAWGSGLEGSDTQYF.

The count of this clone is one. The genes are TRBV6-2 or TRBV6-3 and TRBJ2-2; D is undetermined. This CDR3 has 12 amino acids. V was shortened by 6 bases and J by 7 bases, with 9 bases between the two germline ends. Germline V gives CDR1 MNHEY, CDR2 SVGEGT. Written as DNA, the CDR3 is TGTGCCAGCAGCCTAACGAACGGGGAGCTGTTTTTT. Amino acid sequence: CASSLTNGELFF.

This chain uses TRBV5-1 with TRBJ2-7, with D perhaps being TRBD1 or TRBD2 (5 bases each). The CDR3 runs to 14 residues. Trimming took off 2 bases at V and 2 bases at J, with 11 bases between the two ends. The germline V gene has CDR1 SGHRS and CDR2 YFSETQ. CDR3 region: CASSFGDVAYEQYF. In DNA form, the CDR3 reads TGCGCCAGCAGCTTCGGGGACGTAGCCTACGAGCAGTACTTC.

The rearrangement joins TRBV2 to TRBJ1-2; D remains unclear. CDR1 SNHLY and CDR2 FYNNEI come from the germline V gene. The CDR3 totals 13 residues. V was clipped by 3 bases and J by 4 bases, with 9 bases between them. The CDR3 sequence is CASSEGGGYGYTF. The CDR3 DNA follows: TGTGCCAGCAGTGAGGGAGGCGGCTATGGCTACACCTTC.

This rearrangement joins TRBV5-1 to TRBJ2-3; tentatively, D is TRBD1 or TRBD2 (5 bases each). CDR3 length: 16 amino acids. Germline V gene data show CDR1 as SGHRS and CDR2 as YFSETQ. Between the trimmed V and J ends, which lost 6 bases and 4 bases, there was a span of 21 bases. CDR3: CASTSQVGVGADTQYF. The CDR3 bases are TGCGCCAGCACCTCCCAAGTGGGGGTCGGGGCAGATACGCAGTATTTT.

V gene TRBV19 combines with J gene TRBJ1-2; 10 nucleotides align to TRBD1. J was trimmed by 1 base and V by 11 bases; bases with no gene match: 4. CDR3 length equals 13 residues. Germline CDR1 reads LNHDA; CDR2 reads SQIVND (reference sequence). For the CDR3, the DNA is TGTGCCTCCGGGACAGGGGTTAACTATGGCTACACCTTC. This gives the protein CASGTGVNYGYTF.

This clone was counted a few times. The gene calls are TRBV4-1 and TRBJ1-6; D gene ambiguous. V lost 5 bases, J lost 7 bases, and 9 bases lay in between. The V gene's germline CDR1 is MGHRA and CDR2 YSYEKL. This CDR3 region has 13 residues. In DNA form, the CDR3 reads TGCGCCAGCAGCTCCCAAGTGAATTCACCCCTCCACTTT. Protein sequence: CASSSQVNSPLHF.

The rearrangement uses TRBV19 and TRBJ2-5; D is ambiguous. Germline V gives CDR1 LNHDA, CDR2 SQIVND (reference sequence). The CDR3 runs to 15 residues. V lost 3 bases, J lost 0 bases, and 11 bases lay in between. The CDR3 sequence is CASSMSWLYQETQYF. The CDR3 nucleotides read TGTGCCAGTAGTATGTCCTGGTTGTACCAAGAGACCCAGTACTTC.

This sequence joins TRBV5-1 and TRBJ2-3, with TRBD2 matching 8 bases. Germline CDR1 SGHRS, CDR2 YFSETQ. The CDR3 covers 15 residues. V trimming: 2 bases; J trimming: 2 bases; junction bases outside the gene matches: 4. The CDR3 reads CASSLLAGNTDTQYF. DNA of the CDR3: TGCGCCAGCAGCTTATTAGCGGGAAACACAGATACGCAGTATTTT. The full variable domain, with the rest looked up from reference TRBV5-1 and TRBJ2-3, is KAGVTQTPRYLIKTRGQQVTLSCSPISGHRSVSWYQQTPGQGLQFLFEYFSETQRNKGNFPGRFSGRQFSNSRSEMNVSTLELGDSALYLCASSLLAGNTDTQYFGPGTRLTVL.

The chain combines TRBV7-2 with TRBJ1-1, with D hard to call. The CDR3 consists of 15 residues. CDR1 and CDR2 from the germline V gene are SGHTA and FQGNSA. Trimming took off 1 base at V and 1 base at J, with 10 bases between the two ends. CDR3 amino acids: CASSLGDRWNTEAFF. The CDR3 region has the DNA TGTGCCAGCAGCTTAGGAGACCGGTGGAACACTGAAGCTTTCTTT.

The V call is TRBV28, the J call TRBJ2-5; TRBD1 aligns across 8 bases. This CDR3 comprises 18 residues. After removal of 6 bases from V and 4 bases from J, the junction contained 19 bases not matched to a gene. CDR1 and CDR2 (germline): MDHEN, SYDVKM. This CDR3 reads CASSQDRGTAQFVETQYF. The CDR3 DNA follows: TGTGCCAGCAGCCAAGACAGGGGAACCGCACAGTTCGTAGAGACCCAGTACTTC.